Listed here are 10 T cell receptor beta chains from one sample, sequenced in a study of T cells after posttransplantation cyclophosphamide. TCRdb's table, derived via immunoSEQ multiplex PCR, lists solely in-frame clones and lacks some. The sample has 51,000 or so clones; 85% to 95% are singletons. Sequencing used PBMCs. The receptors derive from a woman in her twenties or thirties in good health and a related stem cell transplant donor.

The chain couples TRBV28 to TRBJ1-2; D is ambiguous. The CDR3 covers 12 residues. Germline lookup yields CDR1 MDHEN and CDR2 SYDVKM. V was trimmed by 8 bases and J by 5 bases, leaving 12 bases between them. The CDR3 loop reads CASYTSGYGYTF. The CDR3 DNA reads as TGTGCCAGCTACACCTCCGGGTATGGCTACACCTTC.

The rearrangement uses TRBV6-1 and TRBJ1-2; 10 bases match TRBD1. This CDR3 region has 14 residues. The germline gives CDR1 MNHNS, CDR2 SASEGT. Trimming removed 7 bases from V and 5 bases from J; junction bases left unmatched: 7. This chain's CDR3 is CASNRQGAGYGYTF. The DNA for the CDR3 is TGTGCCAGCAACCGACAGGGGGCGGGGTATGGCTACACCTTC.

The chain uses TRBV19 and TRBJ1-1; possibly TRBD1 for D (6 bases). The V end was cut by 7 bases, the J end by 3 bases, with 15 bases between. The CDR3 extends over 14 amino acids. Looked up from germline, CDR1 is LNHDA and CDR2 is SQIVND (reference sequence). The CDR3, as DNA: TGTGCCAGTAACTTACAGGGAATGGACACTGAAGCTTTCTTT. Translated, it gives CASNLQGMDTEAFF.

The CDR3 is CASSLQFYEQYF. As DNA, the CDR3 is TGTGCCAGCAGCTTACAGTTTTACGAGCAGTACTTC. The gene calls are TRBV5-5 and TRBJ2-7; no firm D call. This CDR3 is built from 12 residues. V lost 2 bases and J 4 bases, leaving 7 bases between the germline ends. Germline CDR1 is SGHKS and CDR2 is YYEKEE (reference sequence). The full variable domain, completed using reference TRBV5-5 and TRBJ2-7, is DAGVTQSPTHLIKTRGQQVTLRCSPISGHKSVSWYQQVLGQGPQFIFQYYEKEERGRGNFPDRFSARQFPNYSSELNVNALLLGDSALYLCASSLQFYEQYFGPGTRLTVT.

This chain connects TRBV28 to TRBJ1-2; TRBD1 agrees at 9 bases. There are 15 residues in the CDR3. Per the germline V gene, CDR1 is MDHEN and CDR2 is SYDVKM. V was clipped by 6 bases and J by 2 bases; unmatched bases: 7. CDR3 sequence (DNA): TGTGCCAGCAGCCCCCTGGGGACAGGGAACTATGGCTACACCTTC. Protein product: CASSPLGTGNYGYTF.

J is TRBJ1-6 and V is TRBV4-2, with 8 bases lining up with TRBD1. In germline, CDR1 is LGHNA, CDR2 YNFKEQ. V was clipped by 5 bases and J by 6 bases; unmatched bases: 3. The CDR3 is 14 amino acids. The CDR3 protein is CASSSGQGNSPLHF. The CDR3 DNA reads TGTGCCAGCAGCTCTGGACAGGGTAATTCACCCCTCCACTTT.

The gene calls are TRBV10-2 and TRBJ2-7, with 10 bases lining up with TRBD1. V was clipped by 0 bases and J by 0 bases; unmatched bases: 5. From germline, CDR1 is WSHSY and CDR2 SAAADI. The CDR3 is made up of 17 amino acids. The CDR3 DNA is TGCGCCAGCAGTGAGTCCGGCGGGACAGGGGTCTCCTACGAGCAGTACTTC. Translated: CASSESGGTGVSYEQYF.

The rearrangement uses TRBV5-6 and TRBJ1-2; D not certain. The germline V gene has CDR1 SGHDT and CDR2 YYEEEE. Trimming stripped 6 bases from V and 0 bases from J, with 12 bases between. There are 14 residues in the CDR3. DNA for the CDR3: TGTGCCAGCACCATGCGACATTCTAACTATGGCTACACCTTC. Its protein is CASTMRHSNYGYTF.

The V gene is TRBV5-6, the J gene TRBJ1-4; TRBD1 might be the D (6 bases). Germline CDR1 and CDR2: SGHDT and YYEEEE. The CDR3 has 15 amino acids. V was clipped by 2 bases and J by 6 bases, with 14 bases between them. CDR3 sequence: CASSFQGTDDEKLFF. The CDR3, as DNA: TGTGCCAGCAGCTTCCAGGGGACGGATGATGAAAAACTGTTTTTT.

The count of this clone is one. V and J are TRBV11-2 and TRBJ2-7, with 13 bases identical to TRBD2. The CDR3 has 17 residues. CDR1 and CDR2 (germline): SGHAT, FQNNGV. Trimming at V came to 5 bases and at J to 5 bases, leaving 12 bases not matched to a gene. CDR3 sequence (DNA): TGTGCCAGCAGCCTACTAGCGGGGGGGCCCTCAATGAACGAGCAGTACTTC. This gives the protein CASSLLAGGPSMNEQYF.